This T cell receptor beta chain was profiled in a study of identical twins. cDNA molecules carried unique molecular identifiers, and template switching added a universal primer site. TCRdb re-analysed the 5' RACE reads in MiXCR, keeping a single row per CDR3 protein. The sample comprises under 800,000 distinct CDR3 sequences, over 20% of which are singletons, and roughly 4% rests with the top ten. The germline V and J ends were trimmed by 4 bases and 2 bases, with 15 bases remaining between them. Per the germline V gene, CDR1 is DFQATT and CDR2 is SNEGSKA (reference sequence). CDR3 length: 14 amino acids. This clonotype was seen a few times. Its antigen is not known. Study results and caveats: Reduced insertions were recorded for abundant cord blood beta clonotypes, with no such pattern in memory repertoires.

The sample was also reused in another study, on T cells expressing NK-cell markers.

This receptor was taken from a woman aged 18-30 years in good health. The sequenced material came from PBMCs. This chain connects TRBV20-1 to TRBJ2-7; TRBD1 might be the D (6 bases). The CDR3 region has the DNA TGCAGTGCTAACCTACAGGGATTTACCTACGAGCAGTACTTC. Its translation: CSANLQGFTYEQYF.